This TCR beta chain was retrieved from a study of OX40 agonist ivuxolimab in advanced cancers. Whole-study context: Intravenous ivuxolimab was administered to patients every 2 weeks at 0.01 to 10 mg/kg.

Regarding the study as a whole: Fewer expanded clones were found on average in CD4+ than in CD8+ T cells.

This CDR3 has 15 amino acids. Per germline, CDR1 MGHDK and CDR2 SYGVNS. V lost 0 bases to trimming and J lost 6 bases; unmatched junction nucleotides: 1. Assay used: immunoSEQ multiplex PCR; TCRdb lists only in-frame clones, some missing. The data show 50,000 to 65,000 clones, 82% seen once. Remarks on this clone: Its matching antigen is unknown.

The TCR originated in an adult with an advanced solid tumor such as melanoma, head and neck, liver or kidney cancer. The material was CD4+ or CD8+ T cells sorted from blood, obtained in a trial of the OX40 agonist ivuxolimab. V is TRBV25-1 and J is TRBJ2-1; 11 bases align to TRBD2. CDR3 sequence: CASSEYSGGGNEQFF. The CDR3 nucleotides read TGTGCCAGCAGTGAATATAGCGGGGGGGGCAATGAGCAGTTCTTC.